The 29 T cell receptor beta chains below come from one sample, sequenced in a study of blood T cell repertoires in COVID-19. Generated by immunoSEQ multiplex PCR, the TCRdb table keeps only in-frame clones and is missing some. The sample carries 190,000 or so clones, approximately 86% recorded once. The specimen sequenced was peripheral blood. These receptors all stem from a man aged 35-49 years with active or convalescent COVID-19.

The chain has TRBV5-1 and TRBJ1-2, with 11 positions matching TRBD1. After removal of 2 bases from V and 7 bases from J, the junction contained 4 bases not matched to a gene. Germline values: CDR1 SGHRS, CDR2 YFSETQ. The CDR3 is 14 residues long. CDR3 nucleotide sequence: TGCGCCAGCAGCTTAGGACAGGGGGCGCGTGGCTACACCTTC. Amino acids: CASSLGQGARGYTF.

This rearrangement joins TRBV6-6 to TRBJ1-6, with TRBD1 identical over 12 bases. The trim removed 2 bases at V and 10 bases at J, leaving 3 bases unmatched. The length of the CDR3 is 15 residues. Germline lookup yields CDR1 MNHNY and CDR2 SVGAGI (reference sequence). CDR3 in amino acids: CASSYGTGGGSPLHF. The DNA for the CDR3 is TGTGCCAGCAGTTACGGGACAGGGGGCGGATCACCCCTCCACTTT.

This rearrangement joins TRBV6-4 to TRBJ1-1; TRBD1 might be the D (5 bases). Per the germline V gene, CDR1 is MRHNA and CDR2 is SNTAGT. There are 13 residues in the CDR3. The V and J ends lost 1 base and 6 bases respectively, with 9 bases between them. The CDR3 sequence: CASSDFGGAEAFF. CDR3 nucleotide sequence: TGTGCCAGCAGTGACTTCGGGGGGGCTGAAGCTTTCTTT.

The V gene is TRBV6-5, the J gene TRBJ1-6; TRBD1 matches 10 bases. This CDR3 is built from 15 residues. With V trimmed by 2 bases and J by 9 bases, 4 bases remained unmatched. Germline V gene lookup returns CDR1 MNHEY and CDR2 SVGAGI. In DNA form, the CDR3 reads TGTGCCAGCAGTTACGGAGACAGGGGGCTTTCACCCCTCCACTTT. Its translation: CASSYGDRGLSPLHF.

Only a few counts were recorded for this clone. V gene TRBV19 combines with J gene TRBJ1-2, with 11 bases matching TRBD1. The V segment lost 5 bases and the J segment 7 bases; nucleotides outside the gene matches: 6. CDR1 is LNHDA, CDR2 SQIVND, per germline (reference sequence). CDR3 length equals 14 residues. CDR3 residues: CASSPWTGGGGYTF. CDR3 sequence (DNA): TGTGCCAGTAGTCCTTGGACAGGGGGCGGTGGCTACACCTTC.

The chain is built from TRBV11-1 and TRBJ1-4; TRBD1 aligns across 8 bases. This CDR3 is built from 15 residues. Germline V gene data show CDR1 as SGHAT and CDR2 as FQDESV (reference sequence). J was trimmed by 4 bases and V by 5 bases; bases with no gene match: 6. The DNA for the CDR3 is TGTGCCAGCAGCGTAAGGACAGGGAGTAATGAAAAACTGTTTTTT. It is translated as CASSVRTGSNEKLFF.

The rearrangement joins TRBV6-5 to TRBJ2-2; weak D call: TRBD2 (6 bases). The ends were cut back, 7 bases at V and 2 bases at J, with 14 bases in the middle. The CDR3 is made up of 15 amino acids. Looked up from germline, CDR1 is MNHEY and CDR2 is SVGAGI. CDR3 loop: CASKEGGFNTGELFF. Written as DNA, the CDR3 is TGTGCCAGCAAGGAGGGCGGGTTCAACACCGGGGAGCTGTTTTTT.

The rearrangement joins TRBV7-3 to TRBJ2-2; a weak D match, TRBD1 (5 bases). Between the trimmed V and J ends, which lost 2 bases and 4 bases, there was a span of 11 bases. The CDR3 runs to 15 residues. Germline values: CDR1 SGHTA, CDR2 FQGTGA. This chain's CDR3 is CASSLDRGGTGELFF. The CDR3 nucleotides read TGTGCCAGCAGCTTAGATAGGGGTGGCACCGGGGAGCTGTTTTTT.

The chain couples TRBV5-4 to TRBJ1-1; D gene uncertain. The germline V and J ends were trimmed by 4 bases and 1 base, with 11 bases remaining between them. Germline V gives CDR1 SGHNT, CDR2 YYREEE (reference sequence). This CDR3 is built from 14 residues. CDR3 coding DNA: TGTGCCAGCAGCGCAGGACTTAAGAACACTGAAGCTTTCTTT. It translates to CASSAGLKNTEAFF.

The V gene is TRBV25-1, the J gene TRBJ1-1; D gene uncertain. The germline gives CDR1 MGHDK, CDR2 SYGVNS. The CDR3 sequence is 15 residues long. V was pared by 9 bases and J by 0 bases, with 17 bases between. The chain's CDR3 is CASTDTTLLNTEAFF. DNA of the CDR3: TGTGCCAGTACGGATACGACACTCCTGAACACTGAAGCTTTCTTT.

V usage is TRBV7-2 and J usage is TRBJ2-7, with D perhaps matching TRBD1 (6 bases). The CDR3 is 14 amino acids. Between the trimmed V and J ends, which lost 4 bases and 3 bases, there was a span of 13 bases. Looked up from germline, CDR1 is SGHTA and CDR2 is FQGNSA. The CDR3 protein is CASSSWTDLYEQYF. The CDR3, as DNA: TGTGCCAGCAGCTCCTGGACAGACCTCTACGAGCAGTACTTC. Looking up the rest from reference TRBV7-2 and TRBJ2-7 gives the full variable domain: GAGVSQSPSNKVTEKGKDVELRCDPISGHTALYWYRQSLGQGLEFLIYFQGNSAPDKSGLPSDRFSAERTGGSVSTLTIQRTQQEDSAVYLCASSSWTDLYEQYFGPGTRLTVT.

The rearrangement links TRBV6-5 to TRBJ1-5; TRBD1 matches 8 bases. J gave up 7 bases and V 4 bases, and 6 bases lay outside the gene matches. The germline gives CDR1 MNHEY, CDR2 SVGAGI. CDR3 length equals 14 residues. CDR3 residues: CASSLRQGRQPQHF. CDR3 DNA: TGTGCCAGCAGTTTACGACAGGGGCGGCAGCCCCAGCATTTT.

This sequence joins TRBV30 and TRBJ1-3, with no clear D. The length of the CDR3 is 14 residues. CDR1 and CDR2 (germline): GTSNPN, SVGIG (reference sequence). Trimming removed 2 bases from V and 0 bases from J, with 8 bases in between. CDR3 DNA sequence: TGTGCCTGGAGTCGGAGCAGCTCTGGAAACACCATATATTTT. It is translated as CAWSRSSSGNTIYF.

The rearrangement links TRBV5-1 to TRBJ1-1; 9 nucleotides agree with TRBD1. Germline V gives CDR1 SGHRS, CDR2 YFSETQ. The CDR3 totals 17 residues. Trimming at V came to 0 bases and at J to 5 bases, leaving 11 bases not matched to a gene. The chain's CDR3 is CASSLAGTGTVGTEAFF. The CDR3, as DNA: TGCGCCAGCAGCTTGGCCGGGACAGGGACGGTGGGGACTGAAGCTTTCTTT.

J is TRBJ2-7 and V is TRBV18; weak D call: TRBD2 (5 bases). The germline gives CDR1 KGHSH, CDR2 LQKENI. The CDR3 loop spans 14 amino acids. V lost 5 bases to trimming and J lost 2 bases, with 13 bases between them. In DNA, the CDR3 is TGTGCCAGCTCAGTAGACGCGACTACCTACGAGCAGTACTTC. The encoded protein is CASSVDATTYEQYF.

This chain links TRBV5-1 with TRBJ1-6; 8 bases align to TRBD1. V was pared by 7 bases and J by 9 bases, with 9 bases of the junction left unmatched. The CDR3 spans 14 residues. CDR1 is SGHRS, CDR2 YFSETQ, per germline. In DNA form, the CDR3 reads TGCGCCAGCGGCAGGGGACAGGAGGGTTCACCCCTCCACTTT. Amino acid sequence: CASGRGQEGSPLHF.

The J gene is TRBJ2-1, the V gene TRBV9; 8 bases match TRBD2. J was trimmed by 8 bases and V by 4 bases; bases with no gene match: 11. CDR1 and CDR2 from the germline V gene are SGDLS and YYNGEE. The CDR3 runs 15 residues. CDR3 sequence reads: CASSPPGTSRDEQFF. The CDR3 nucleotides read TGTGCCAGCAGCCCACCCGGGACTAGTAGGGATGAGCAGTTCTTC.

J is TRBJ1-2 and V is TRBV21-1. TRBV21-1 is a pseudogene locus. The CDR3 contains 13 residues. Written as DNA, the CDR3 is TGTGCCAGCAGCAAAGCGTACGGGTCCGGCTACACCTTC. Protein product: CASSKAYGSGYTF.

The chain employs TRBV11-3 and TRBJ2-5; 8 positions agree with TRBD2. V shed 0 bases and J 3 bases; nucleotides not matched to a gene: 0. Per germline, CDR1 SGHNT and CDR2 YENEEA. CDR3 length equals 14 residues. Here the CDR3 DNA reads TGTGCCAGCAGCTTAGAACTAGCGGAAGAGACCCAGTACTTC. This translates into CASSLELAEETQYF.

V usage is TRBV30 and J usage is TRBJ1-2, with no clear D. From germline, CDR1 is GTSNPN and CDR2 SVGIG (reference sequence). The CDR3 totals 12 residues. V was cut by 1 base and J by 1 base, with 4 bases left in between. The CDR3 protein is CAWSDSNYGYTF. CDR3 in DNA: TGTGCCTGGAGTGACAGTAACTATGGCTACACCTTC.

The chain links TRBV10-2 to TRBJ1-4; a weak D match, TRBD1 (5 bases). This CDR3 region has 15 residues. Trimming removed 0 bases from V and 0 bases from J, with 5 bases in between. Germline V gene lookup returns CDR1 WSHSY and CDR2 SAAADI. In DNA form, the CDR3 reads TGCGCCAGCAGTGAGTCGACAGCAACTAATGAAAAACTGTTTTTT. Its protein product is CASSESTATNEKLFF.

The chain employs TRBV20-1 and TRBJ1-6; D might be TRBD1 (5 bases). V was pared by 6 bases and J by 14 bases, with 11 bases between. The CDR3 is 10 residues long. Germline V gives CDR1 DFQATT, CDR2 SNEGSKA (reference sequence). CDR3 protein: CSARQKSLHF. The CDR3 DNA reads TGCAGTGCCAGACAGAAGTCCCTCCACTTT.

V is TRBV30 and J is TRBJ1-2; weak D call: TRBD1 (5 bases). CDR1 and CDR2 from the germline V gene are GTSNPN and SVGIG (reference sequence). The CDR3 runs to 13 residues. The germline V and J ends were trimmed by 3 bases and 2 bases, with 10 bases remaining between them. The CDR3 nucleotides read TGTGCCTGGAGACCAGGGAGGAACTATGGCTACACCTTC. Its protein is CAWRPGRNYGYTF.

The genes are TRBV7-9 and TRBJ2-7, with 9 bases fitting TRBD1. CDR3 length equals 16 residues. V shed 2 bases, J shed 3 bases, and the junction held 8 bases outside the gene matches. Looked up from germline, CDR1 is SEHNR and CDR2 is FQNEAQ (reference sequence). CDR3 sequence: CASSLYGEGQGYEQYF. In DNA, the CDR3 is TGTGCCAGCAGCTTATATGGGGAGGGACAGGGCTACGAGCAGTACTTC.

V and J are TRBV3-1 (or the pseudogene TRBV3-2) and TRBJ2-3, with 11 nucleotides matching TRBD2. CDR3 length: 14 residues. Germline CDR1 and CDR2: LGHDT and YNNKEL (reference sequence). The V and J ends lost 4 bases and 5 bases, in that order; junction bases with no gene match: 2. CDR3 DNA sequence: TGTGCCAGCAGCCGACTAGCGGGGATAGATACGCAGTATTTT. Amino acids: CASSRLAGIDTQYF.

The chain is built from TRBV25-1 and TRBJ2-7; D is perhaps TRBD2 (6 bases). This CDR3 is 14 amino acids long. Germline V gene sequence: CDR1 MGHDK, CDR2 SYGVNS. The ends were cut back, 8 bases at V and 6 bases at J, with 20 bases in the middle. This CDR3 reads CASGRRDGTSEQYF. The CDR3 DNA reads TGTGCCAGCGGAAGGCGGGACGGTACAAGCGAGCAGTACTTC.

In nucleotides, the CDR3 is TGTGCCAGCAGTACCGTTACAGGGTTGCATGGCTACACCTTC. Translating gives CASSTVTGLHGYTF. V usage is TRBV6-5 and J usage is TRBJ1-2, with D maybe TRBD1 (6 bases). The CDR3 spans 14 residues. The V and J ends lost 5 bases and 6 bases respectively, with 16 bases between them. The germline V gene encodes CDR1 MNHEY and CDR2 SVGAGI.

The V call is TRBV14, the J call TRBJ2-5; 7 bases line up with TRBD2. The CDR3 loop spans 17 amino acids. Germline loops: CDR1 SGHDN, CDR2 FVKESK. J was trimmed by 1 base and V by 0 bases; bases with no gene match: 8. The CDR3 DNA reads as TGTGCCAGCAGCCAAGATCGGGGAGCGGGGCTCCAAGAGACCCAGTACTTC. It yields the protein CASSQDRGAGLQETQYF.

V gene TRBV6-6 combines with J gene TRBJ1-4, with D perhaps TRBD1 (6 bases). CDR1 and CDR2 from the germline V gene are MNHNY and SVGAGI (reference sequence). V lost 6 bases to trimming and J lost 12 bases, with 17 bases between them. The CDR3 covers 13 residues. Here the CDR3 reads CASRDDGNRELFF. The CDR3, as DNA: TGTGCCAGCAGGGACGACGGCAACAGGGAACTGTTTTTT.